This T cell receptor (beta chain) originates from a study of response to subunit inactivated influenza vaccine. Study-wide results and limits: The authors suggested that few new T cells are recruited per seasonal influenza vaccination.

This clonotype was counted at least ten times. The antigen is unknown. TCRdb reprocessed the RT-PCR reads with MiXCR, giving one entry per CDR3 protein. This table holds over 650,000 distinct CDR3 sequences, around 20% found once. Germline V CDR1 and CDR2: MNHEY, SVGEGT. The V and J ends lost 6 bases and 2 bases, in that order; junction bases with no gene match: 7. This CDR3 contains 17 residues. The material was PBMCs from blood, obtained 5 days after vaccination. The rearrangement joins TRBV6-2 or TRBV6-3 to TRBJ2-6; 10 bases are shared with TRBD1. The source of this sequence is a man in his forties or fifties who received an inactivated influenza vaccine. CDR3 sequence reads: CASSLGTGVPGANVLTF. CDR3 DNA sequence: TGTGCCAGCAGCCTAGGGACAGGGGTTCCTGGGGCCAACGTCCTGACTTTC.